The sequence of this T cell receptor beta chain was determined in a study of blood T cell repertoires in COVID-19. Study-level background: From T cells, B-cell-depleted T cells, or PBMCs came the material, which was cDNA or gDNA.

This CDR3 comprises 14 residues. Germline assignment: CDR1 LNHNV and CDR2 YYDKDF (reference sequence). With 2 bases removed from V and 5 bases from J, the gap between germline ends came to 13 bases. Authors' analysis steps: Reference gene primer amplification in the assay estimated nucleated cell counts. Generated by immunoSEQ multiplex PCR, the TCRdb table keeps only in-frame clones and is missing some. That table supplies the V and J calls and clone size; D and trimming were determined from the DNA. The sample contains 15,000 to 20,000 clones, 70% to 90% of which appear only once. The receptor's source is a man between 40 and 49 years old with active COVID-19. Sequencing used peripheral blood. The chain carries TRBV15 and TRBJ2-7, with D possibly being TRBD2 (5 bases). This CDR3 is CATSRNTGYDEQYF. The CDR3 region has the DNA TGTGCCACCAGCAGAAATACGGGGTACGACGAGCAGTACTTC.